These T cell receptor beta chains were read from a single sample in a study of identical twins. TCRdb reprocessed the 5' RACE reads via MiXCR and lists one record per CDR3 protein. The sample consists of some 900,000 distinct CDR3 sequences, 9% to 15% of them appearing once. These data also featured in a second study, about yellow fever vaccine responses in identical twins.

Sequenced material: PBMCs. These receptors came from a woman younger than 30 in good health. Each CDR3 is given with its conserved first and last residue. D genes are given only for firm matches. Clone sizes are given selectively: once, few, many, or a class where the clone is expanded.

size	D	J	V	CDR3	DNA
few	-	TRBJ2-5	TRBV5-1	CASSLGGPRGETQYF	TGCGCCAGCAGCTTGGGGGGACCAAGAGGGGAGACCCAGTACTTC
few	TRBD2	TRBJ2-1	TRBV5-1	CASSWGSGRANEQFF	TGCGCCAGCAGCTGGGGCAGCGGGAGGGCCAATGAGCAGTTCTTC
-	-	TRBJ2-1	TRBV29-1	CSVAVGASSYNEQFF	TGCAGCGTAGCCGTGGGGGCAAGCTCCTACAATGAGCAGTTCTTC
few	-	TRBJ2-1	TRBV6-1	CASSGERAGTPEQFF	TGTGCCAGCAGTGGGGAGAGAGCAGGGACTCCCGAGCAGTTCTTC
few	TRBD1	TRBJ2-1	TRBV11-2	CASTKTGNPYNEQFF	TGTGCCAGCACCAAGACAGGGAATCCCTACAATGAGCAGTTCTTC
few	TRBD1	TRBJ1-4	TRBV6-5	CASSSPGQGVTNEKLFF	TGTGCCAGCAGTTCTCCGGGACAGGGGGTGACTAATGAAAAACTGTTTTTT
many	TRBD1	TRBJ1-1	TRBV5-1	CASSLDWGQGARRAFF	TGCGCCAGCAGCTTGGACTGGGGACAGGGGGCGCGGAGGGCTTTCTTT
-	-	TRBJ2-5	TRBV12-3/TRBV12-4	CASSREWGQETQYF	TGTGCCAGCAGCCGGGAGTGGGGACAAGAGACCCAGTACTTC
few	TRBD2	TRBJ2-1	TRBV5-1	CASSRSPQREALYNEQFF	TGCGCCAGCAGTCGTTCCCCACAGCGGGAGGCACTATACAATGAGCAGTTCTTC
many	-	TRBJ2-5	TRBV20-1	CSASPLGRETQYF	TGCAGTGCTTCTCCCCTGGGTAGGGAGACCCAGTACTTC
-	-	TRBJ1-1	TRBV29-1	CSVAVRGRNTEAFF	TGCAGCGTTGCAGTTAGGGGGAGAAACACTGAAGCTTTCTTT
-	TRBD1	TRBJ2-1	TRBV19	CASTADRGITNEQFF	TGTGCCAGTACCGCCGACAGGGGCATAACCAATGAGCAGTTCTTC
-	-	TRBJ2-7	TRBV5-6	CASSSGGGGVYEQYF	TGTGCCAGCAGCTCAGGAGGAGGGGGGGTCTACGAGCAGTACTTC
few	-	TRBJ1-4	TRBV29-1	CSVGIAQGPIEKLFF	TGCAGCGTCGGTATAGCACAGGGACCCATAGAAAAACTGTTTTTT
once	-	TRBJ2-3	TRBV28	CASSSWTYNWDTQYF	TGTGCCAGCAGTTCCTGGACCTATAATTGGGATACGCAGTATTTT
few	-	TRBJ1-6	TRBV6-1	CASSTGRRVASPLHF	TGTGCCAGCAGTACGGGACGGCGTGTGGCTTCACCCCTCCACTTT
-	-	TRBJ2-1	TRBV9	CASSVSEGTLYNEQFF	TGTGCCAGCAGCGTGTCTGAGGGGACCTTGTACAATGAGCAGTTCTTC
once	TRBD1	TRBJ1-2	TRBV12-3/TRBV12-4	CASSLRLGTAIGYGYTF	TGTGCCAGCAGTTTACGCCTAGGGACAGCAATAGGGTATGGCTACACCTTC
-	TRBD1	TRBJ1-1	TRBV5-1	CASSFDRDMNTEAFF	TGCGCCAGCAGTTTTGACAGGGACATGAACACTGAAGCTTTCTTT
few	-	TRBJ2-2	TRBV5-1	CASSLGTVASGELFF	TGCGCCAGCAGCTTGGGCACAGTGGCCTCCGGGGAGCTGTTTTTT
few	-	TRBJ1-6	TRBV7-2	CASSYGRPREFSPLHF	TGTGCCAGCAGCTATGGGCGCCCAAGAGAATTTTCACCCCTCCACTTT